Below are 25 T cell receptor beta chains sequenced from a single sample in a study of cytomegalovirus exposure and HLA in healthy donors (TCRdb year 2017). Receptor amplification or capture employed the immunoSEQ multiplex PCR assay. For the multiplex PCR, a mixture combining 60 forward primers for TCR Vbeta segments and 13 reverse primers for TCR Jbeta segments was used. In TCRdb, the immuneACCESS table is reduced to in-frame sequences with V and J assigned. These tables do not hold every clone; where another copy was compared, an unresolved V gene accounts for under half, and the others remain unexplained. Across this sample there are around 180,000 clones, with roughly 87% seen only once. The ten biggest clones cover around 0.25% of the sample. The sample taken for sequencing was PBMCs. These receptor sequences come from a girl under two years old in good health and CMV-seronegative.

DNA of the CDR3: TGTGCCAGCAGTGAAGCCCGGGGACAGGGGGCTGGCTACACCTTC. Its protein product is CASSEARGQGAGYTF. The genes are TRBV2 and TRBJ1-2, with 12 bases aligning to TRBD1. CDR3 length: 15 residues. Trimming at V came to 0 bases and at J to 7 bases, leaving 3 bases not matched to a gene. Germline V CDR1 and CDR2: SNHLY, FYNNEI.

This clone was seen a single time. The V gene is TRBV27, the J gene TRBJ1-6; D remains ambiguous. Per the germline V gene, CDR1 is MNHEY and CDR2 is SMNVEV (reference sequence). V lost 10 bases and J lost 0, with 13 bases in between. This CDR3 has 15 residues. The CDR3 is CATDQRGSYNSPLHF. The CDR3 DNA is TGTGCCACCGACCAGCGGGGCTCCTATAATTCACCCCTCCACTTT.

The chain joins TRBV4-1 to TRBJ2-6; D uncertain. V lost 4 bases to trimming and J lost 9 bases, with 19 bases between them. The CDR3 runs 16 residues. From germline, CDR1 is MGHRA and CDR2 YSYEKL. This chain's CDR3 is CASSPEKRALDNVLTF. The CDR3 nucleotides read TGCGCCAGCAGCCCCGAGAAACGAGCGTTGGACAACGTCCTGACTTTC.

V and J are TRBV5-1 and TRBJ1-6, with D tentatively TRBD1 (6 bases). The germline V and J ends were trimmed by 5 bases and 7 bases, with 19 bases remaining between them. The CDR3 contains 16 residues. Looked up from germline, CDR1 is SGHRS and CDR2 is YFSETQ. The CDR3: CASSSDRRGKNSPLHF. CDR3 sequence (DNA): TGCGCCAGCAGTTCGGACAGAAGGGGAAAGAATTCACCCCTCCACTTT. Using reference TRBV5-1 and TRBJ1-6 for the parts outside the CDR3, the full variable domain is KAGVTQTPRYLIKTRGQQVTLSCSPISGHRSVSWYQQTPGQGLQFLFEYFSETQRNKGNFPGRFSGRQFSNSRSEMNVSTLELGDSALYLCASSSDRRGKNSPLHFGNGTRLTVT.

The rearrangement links TRBV19 to TRBJ2-7; 9 bases map to TRBD1. This CDR3 has 12 residues. With 3 bases clipped from V and 6 bases from J, the junction kept 0 bases outside the gene matches. Germline CDR1 LNHDA, CDR2 SQIVND (reference sequence). The CDR3 here is CASSMDRGEQYF. CDR3 DNA sequence: TGTGCCAGTAGTATGGACAGGGGCGAGCAGTACTTC.

V is TRBV4-1 and J is TRBJ2-7; weak D call: TRBD2 (6 bases). Trimming left V 1 base short and J 2 bases short, with 9 bases between. This CDR3 contains 14 residues. Germline V gene data show CDR1 as MGHRA and CDR2 as YSYEKL. CDR3 sequence: CASSQVRGAYEQYF. The CDR3 nucleotides read TGCGCCAGCAGCCAAGTACGCGGGGCCTACGAGCAGTACTTC.

The V call is TRBV15, the J call TRBJ2-3, with TRBD2 matching 7 bases. V gave up 1 base and J gave up 0 bases; unmatched junction bases: 4. This CDR3 spans 16 amino acids. Germline V gene data show CDR1 as LNHNV and CDR2 as YYDKDF (reference sequence). The CDR3 here is CATSRGGLFSTDTQYF. The DNA of the CDR3 is TGTGCCACCAGCAGAGGGGGACTATTCAGCACAGATACGCAGTATTTT.

The chain recombines TRBV6-4 with TRBJ2-2; TRBD2 is a possible D gene (6 bases). Germline V gene data show CDR1 as MRHNA and CDR2 as SNTAGT. V was cut by 3 bases and J by 6 bases, with 29 bases left in between. The CDR3 has 20 amino acids. As DNA, the CDR3 is TGTGCCAGCAGTGATTTTATGGAGGGTGGAGGGAACGGGGGAGCCGGGGAGCTGTTTTTT. Translated: CASSDFMEGGGNGGAGELFF.

V is TRBV27 and J is TRBJ2-1; 14 positions agree with TRBD2. This CDR3 spans 17 amino acids. J lost 9 bases, V lost 2 bases, and 9 bases had no gene match. From germline, CDR1 is MNHEY and CDR2 SMNVEV (reference sequence). The CDR3 spells CASSLPRLAGGPGEQFF. CDR3 nucleotides: TGTGCCAGCAGTTTACCCAGACTAGCGGGAGGGCCTGGTGAGCAGTTCTTC.

The table lists this clone with a few counts. V gene TRBV10-2 combines with J gene TRBJ1-2, with D unclear. Trimming took 3 bases from V and 6 from J, leaving 8 bases between them. The CDR3 runs to 12 residues. Germline V gives CDR1 WSHSY, CDR2 SAAADI. As DNA, the CDR3 is TGCGCCAGCAGTGAAGGCGGAGATGGCTACACCTTC. Its translation is CASSEGGDGYTF.

This clone was counted once. The chain is built from TRBV10-3 and TRBJ1-4; D perhaps matches TRBD1 (5 bases). This CDR3 is built from 17 residues. The ends were cut back, 4 bases at V and 0 bases at J, with 15 bases in the middle. The germline gives CDR1 ENHRY, CDR2 SYGVKD. CDR3 nucleotides: TGTGCCATCAGTGGAAAGCGCTTAGGGGCAACTAATGAAAAACTGTTTTTT. Its translation: CAISGKRLGATNEKLFF.

The J gene is TRBJ1-1, the V gene TRBV7-9; 7 bases align to TRBD1. The J segment lost 6 bases and the V segment lost 1 base, leaving 5 bases of the junction unmatched. CDR1 is SEHNR, CDR2 FQNEAQ, per germline (reference sequence). This CDR3 region has 14 residues. The CDR3 region is CASSLGRDRAEAFF. CDR3 DNA sequence: TGTGCCAGCAGCTTAGGACGTGACAGGGCTGAAGCTTTCTTT.

The chain combines TRBV7-9 with TRBJ1-4; D is perhaps TRBD1 (6 bases). Between the trimmed V and J ends, which lost 5 bases and 4 bases, there was a span of 14 bases. The CDR3 loop spans 15 amino acids. The germline V gene has CDR1 SEHNR and CDR2 FQNEAQ (reference sequence). In DNA form, the CDR3 reads TGTGCCAGCAGCAACTGGGGGGGCGATAATGAAAAACTGTTTTTT. Its translation is CASSNWGGDNEKLFF.

This chain links TRBV10-3 with TRBJ2-5; TRBD2 agrees at 9 bases. The V and J ends lost 3 bases and 5 bases, in that order; junction bases with no gene match: 10. The CDR3 is made up of 16 amino acids. Germline assignment: CDR1 ENHRY and CDR2 SYGVKD. The CDR3: CAISDPSGTSMETQYF. As DNA, the CDR3 is TGTGCCATCAGTGACCCTAGCGGGACCTCTATGGAGACCCAGTACTTC.

The genes are TRBV25-1 and TRBJ2-3; D gene uncertain. Trimming left V 3 bases short and J 2 bases short, with 3 bases between. The CDR3 consists of 12 residues. Germline CDR1 reads MGHDK; CDR2 reads SYGVNS. Here the CDR3 DNA reads TGTGCCAGCAGTGACTTCACAGATACGCAGTATTTT. Amino acid sequence: CASSDFTDTQYF.

V usage is TRBV29-1 and J usage is TRBJ2-1; TRBD1 matches 8 bases. Trimming cost V 7 bases and J 1 base; bases outside gene matches: 6. There are 14 residues in the CDR3. Germline V lookup: CDR1 SQVTM, CDR2 ANQGSEA. The CDR3 region is CSADRVWSYNEQFF. The CDR3 DNA reads TGCAGCGCGGACAGGGTTTGGTCCTACAATGAGCAGTTCTTC.

The chain uses TRBV11-1 and TRBJ2-7; TRBD2 matches 10 bases. The CDR3 sequence is 14 residues long. Germline trimming cut 5 bases from V and 5 bases from J; bases unmatched to any gene: 6. The V gene's germline CDR1 is SGHAT and CDR2 FQDESV (reference sequence). CDR3 in amino acids: CASSRAGGPHEQYF. Here the CDR3 DNA reads TGTGCCAGCAGCCGAGCGGGAGGGCCCCACGAGCAGTACTTC.

The V call is TRBV7-2, the J call TRBJ2-5; no reliable D call. V was cut by 2 bases and J by 4 bases, with 8 bases left in between. The CDR3 covers 13 residues. Looked up from germline, CDR1 is SGHTA and CDR2 is FQGNSA. CDR3 coding DNA: TGTGCCAGCAGCTTATCCCCTCGAGAGACCCAGTACTTC. It codes for CASSLSPRETQYF.

The rearrangement uses TRBV2 and TRBJ1-4; possible D gene TRBD1, 6 bases. The CDR3 sequence is 14 residues long. Trimming took 7 bases from V and 10 from J, leaving 19 bases between them. Germline V CDR1 and CDR2: SNHLY, FYNNEI. The CDR3 is CASTIDRTVGKLFF. In DNA form, the CDR3 reads TGTGCCAGCACCATCGACAGGACAGTGGGAAAACTGTTTTTT.

The CDR3 here is CAISGASGSSSYNEQFF. CDR3 bases: TGTGCCATCAGTGGGGCTAGCGGGAGTAGCTCCTACAATGAGCAGTTCTTC. The chain joins TRBV10-3 to TRBJ2-1; 10 bases match TRBD2. The ends lost 4 bases at V and 0 bases at J; junction bases unmatched: 6. Germline lookup yields CDR1 ENHRY and CDR2 SYGVKD. The CDR3 is 17 residues long.

The rearrangement joins TRBV6-5 to TRBJ2-5; possible D gene TRBD1, 6 bases. CDR1 and CDR2 (germline): MNHEY, SVGAGI. This CDR3 has 14 residues. Trimming left V 7 bases short and J 0 bases short, with 12 bases between. CDR3 in DNA: TGTGCCAGCATTAGACAGGTGTACCAAGAGACCCAGTACTTC. Translating it yields CASIRQVYQETQYF.

This chain links TRBV29-1 with TRBJ2-7; possibly TRBD1 for D (5 bases). V dropped 4 bases and J dropped 3 bases, with 13 bases sitting between them. This CDR3 contains 13 residues. Germline CDR1 is SQVTM and CDR2 is ANQGSEA. DNA for the CDR3: TGCAGCGTTGCGACAGATTCCTTCTACGAGCAGTACTTC. Translation gives CSVATDSFYEQYF.

This clone was counted a single time. J is TRBJ1-5 and V is TRBV6-5; D might be TRBD1 (6 bases). The CDR3 is 14 residues long. CDR1 MNHEY and CDR2 SVGAGI come from the germline V gene. V dropped 4 bases and J dropped 7 bases, with 14 bases sitting between them. CDR3 residues: CASSLQGWGQPQHF. CDR3 bases: TGTGCCAGCAGTTTACAGGGTTGGGGACAGCCCCAGCATTTT.

This chain connects TRBV4-3 to TRBJ1-1; 8 nucleotides match TRBD1. The CDR3 has 14 residues. The V and J ends lost 4 bases and 1 base, in that order; junction bases with no gene match: 2. Germline V CDR1 and CDR2: LGHNA, YSLEER. The chain's CDR3 is CASSRGQGNTEAFF. CDR3 bases: TGCGCCAGCAGCCGCGGACAGGGGAACACTGAAGCTTTCTTT.

This clone was detected once. The chain combines TRBV4-3 with TRBJ2-1, with 10 bases aligning to TRBD2. Germline loops: CDR1 LGHNA, CDR2 YSLEER. The CDR3 has 15 amino acids. V was clipped by 4 bases and J by 5 bases; unmatched bases: 5. In nucleotides, the CDR3 is TGCGCCAGCAGCCCGCTAGCGGGAGAGAACAATGAGCAGTTCTTC. This gives the protein CASSPLAGENNEQFF.